These 8 T cell receptor beta chains came from one sample sequenced in a study of long-term antiretroviral therapy in people with HIV. Survey level was the resolution at which the v3.0 immunoSEQ assay ran. Libraries were prepared by immunoSEQ multiplex PCR; TCRdb keeps only in-frame clonotypes and omits some of them. The table shows tens of thousands of clones, with roughly 80% occurring only once. The sequenced sample was unsorted PBMCs, obtained 0.8 years after starting antiretroviral therapy. The receptors derive from a woman aged 18-29 years with HIV.

V is TRBV7-9 and J is TRBJ1-1; D not certain. This CDR3 comprises 11 residues. Trimming took off 3 bases at V and 1 base at J, with 0 bases between the two ends. Germline V gene data show CDR1 as SEHNR and CDR2 as FQNEAQ (reference sequence). CDR3 in amino acids: CASSLNTEAFF. CDR3 DNA: TGTGCCAGCAGCTTGAACACTGAAGCTTTCTTT.

Only one count was recorded for this clone. The chain uses TRBV9 and TRBJ1-1; no reliable D call. Germline V gene sequence: CDR1 SGDLS, CDR2 YYNGEE. With 4 bases removed from V and 1 base from J, the gap between germline ends came to 14 bases. The CDR3 sequence is 15 residues long. This CDR3 is CASSFQADRNTEAFF. The CDR3 coding sequence is TGTGCCAGCAGCTTCCAGGCCGACCGGAACACTGAAGCTTTCTTT.

The chain carries TRBV27 and TRBJ1-2, with a tentative D call TRBD1 (6 bases). Trimming stripped 6 bases from V and 4 bases from J, with 12 bases between. The CDR3 length is 13 residues. Germline V gene sequence: CDR1 MNHEY, CDR2 SMNVEV (reference sequence). Here the CDR3 DNA reads TGTGCCAGCAGAACCGGGACACTCTATGGCTACACCTTC. Translated, it gives CASRTGTLYGYTF.

V is TRBV6-6 and J is TRBJ1-1; 7 bases match TRBD1. Germline V gene sequence: CDR1 MNHNY, CDR2 SVGAGI (reference sequence). The trim removed 0 bases at V and 1 base at J, leaving 5 bases unmatched. The CDR3 spans 16 residues. CDR3 sequence reads: CASSYSQGVWNTEAFF. CDR3 DNA sequence: TGTGCCAGCAGTTACTCGCAGGGGGTTTGGAACACTGAAGCTTTCTTT.

J is TRBJ2-5 and V is TRBV28; TRBD2 is a possible D gene (7 bases). The CDR3 extends over 14 amino acids. Germline V lookup: CDR1 MDHEN, CDR2 SYDVKM. Trimming removed 3 bases from V and 4 bases from J, with 12 bases in between. The CDR3 coding sequence is TGTGCCAGCAGTTTTGGGGGGGGGCCAGAGACCCAGTACTTC. The encoded protein is CASSFGGGPETQYF.

This clone was picked up a small number of times. The rearrangement joins TRBV5-4 to TRBJ2-7, with TRBD1 as a possible D gene (5 bases). The length of the CDR3 is 15 residues. CDR1 SGHNT and CDR2 YYREEE come from the germline V gene (reference sequence). V was clipped by 0 bases and J by 0 bases, with 10 bases between them. Written as DNA, the CDR3 is TGTGCCAGCAGCTTGGGACAGCCACTCTCCTACGAGCAGTACTTC. This encodes CASSLGQPLSYEQYF.

The gene calls are TRBV11-2 and TRBJ2-2, with D perhaps TRBD1 (5 bases). This CDR3 spans 14 amino acids. Deletions cut 5 bases from V and 2 bases from J, with 9 bases between. The germline V gene encodes CDR1 SGHAT and CDR2 FQNNGV. In nucleotides, the CDR3 is TGTGCCAGCAGCCCCAGGGTAAACACCGGGGAGCTGTTTTTT. It translates to CASSPRVNTGELFF.

V gene TRBV9 combines with J gene TRBJ1-4; D is possibly TRBD1 (5 bases). The ends were cut back, 6 bases at V and 4 bases at J, with 28 bases in the middle. Germline V gene data show CDR1 as SGDLS and CDR2 as YYNGEE. This CDR3 contains 19 residues. CDR3 protein: CASTPRGAPDPDDNEKLFF. The CDR3 DNA follows: TGTGCCAGCACTCCTCGAGGGGCTCCGGATCCAGATGATAATGAAAAACTGTTTTTT. Drawing the rest from reference TRBV9 and TRBJ1-4, the complete variable domain is DSGVTQTPKHLITATGQRVTLRCSPRSGDLSVYWYQQSLDQGLQFLIQYYNGEERAKGNILERFSAQQFPDLHSELNLSSLELGDSALYFCASTPRGAPDPDDNEKLFFGSGTQLSVL.